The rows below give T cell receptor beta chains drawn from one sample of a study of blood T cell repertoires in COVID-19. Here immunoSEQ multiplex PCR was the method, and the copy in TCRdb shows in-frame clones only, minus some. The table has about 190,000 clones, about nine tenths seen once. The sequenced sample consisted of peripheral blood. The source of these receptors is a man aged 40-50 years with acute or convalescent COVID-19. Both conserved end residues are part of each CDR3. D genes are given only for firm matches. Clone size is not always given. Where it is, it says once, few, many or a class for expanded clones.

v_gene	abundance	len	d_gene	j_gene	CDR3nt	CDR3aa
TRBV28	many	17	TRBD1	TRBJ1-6	TGTGCCAGCAGTTTACCCCTAACCGGGACAGCTGATTCACCCCTCCACTTT	CASSLPLTGTADSPLHF
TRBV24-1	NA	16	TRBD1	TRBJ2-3	TGTGCCACCAGTCCGAATACAGGGGCCGGCGCAGATACGCAGTATTTT	CATSPNTGAGADTQYF
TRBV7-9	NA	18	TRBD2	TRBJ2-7	TGTGCCAGCAGCTTACGGAAGCTAGCGGGGGGACGCTCCTACGAGCAGTACTTC	CASSLRKLAGGRSYEQYF
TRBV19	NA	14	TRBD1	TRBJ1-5	TGTGCCAGTACCGGGGGACAGGGCTACCAGCCCCAGCATTTT	CASTGGQGYQPQHF
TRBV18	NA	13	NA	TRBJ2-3	TGTGCCAGCTCACCTAGAACTACAGATACGCAGTATTTT	CASSPRTTDTQYF
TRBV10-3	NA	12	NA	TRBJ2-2	TGTGCCACCGGGAGCGCGGGCGGGGAGCTGTTTTTT	CATGSAGGELFF
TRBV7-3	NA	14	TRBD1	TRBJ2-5	TGTGCCAGCAGCCCCGGGACAGGGAAAGAGACCCAGTACTTC	CASSPGTGKETQYF
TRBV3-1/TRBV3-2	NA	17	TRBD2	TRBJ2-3	TGTGCCAGCAGCCAAGAATGGGCCGGGACTAGATCAGATACGCAGTATTTT	CASSQEWAGTRSDTQYF
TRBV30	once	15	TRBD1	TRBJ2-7	TGTGCCTGGAGTTCTCCTAGAGGGGGCAAATACGAGCAGTACTTC	CAWSSPRGGKYEQYF
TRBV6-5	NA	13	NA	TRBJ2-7	TGTGCCAGCAGTTTGGGGGGGCCCTACGAGCAGTACTTC	CASSLGGPYEQYF
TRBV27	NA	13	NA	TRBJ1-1	TGTGCCAGCAGTATCTCAGCGAGAACTGAAGCTTTCTTT	CASSISARTEAFF
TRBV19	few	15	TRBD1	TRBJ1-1	TGTGCCACCTCTTGGGGCGGACAGGGAAACACTGAAGCTTTCTTT	CATSWGGQGNTEAFF
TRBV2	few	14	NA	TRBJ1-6	TGTGCCAGCAGTGGGACAGTTTATAATTCACCCCTCCACTTT	CASSGTVYNSPLHF
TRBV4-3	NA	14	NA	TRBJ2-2	TGCGCCAGCAGCCAAGGCAGGAACACCGGGGAGCTGTTTTTT	CASSQGRNTGELFF
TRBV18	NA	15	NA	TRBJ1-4	TGTGCCAGCTCACCACCAGGGGGTGGGAGTGAAAAACTGTTTTTT	CASSPPGGGSEKLFF
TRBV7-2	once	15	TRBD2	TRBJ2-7	TGTGCCAGCAGCTTACTAGCGGGGGGCACCTACGAGCAGTACTTC	CASSLLAGGTYEQYF
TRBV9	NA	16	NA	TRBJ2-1	TGTGCCAGCAGCGTAGGCGGGGCTAGCTCCTACAATGAGCAGTTCTTC	CASSVGGASSYNEQFF
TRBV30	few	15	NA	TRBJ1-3	TGTGCCTGGAGTGATACAGGGATTCGAAGAAACACCATATATTTT	CAWSDTGIRRNTIYF
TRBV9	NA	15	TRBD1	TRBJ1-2	TGTGCCAGCAGCGTAGGGACAGGGACCAACTATGGCTACACCTTC	CASSVGTGTNYGYTF
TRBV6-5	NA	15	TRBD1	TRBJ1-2	TGTGCCAGCAGCTATCGGGACAGATGGAACTATGGCTACACCTTC	CASSYRDRWNYGYTF
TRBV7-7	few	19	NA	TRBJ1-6	TGTGCCAGCAGCCAACCCCGCCCCTGGACACCCAGCGATAATTCACCCCTCCACTTT	CASSQPRPWTPSDNSPLHF
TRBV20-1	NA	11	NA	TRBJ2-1	TGCAGTGCTAGAGTCCGCAATGAGCAGTTCTTC	CSARVRNEQFF
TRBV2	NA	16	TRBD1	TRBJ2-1	TGTGCCAGCAGTCCTGGGGGGACAGGAGTAAGAAATGAGCAGTTCTTC	CASSPGGTGVRNEQFF
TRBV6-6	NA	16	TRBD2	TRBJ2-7	TGTGCCAGCAGTTCTCCGCTAGCGGGGCGCTCCTACGAGCAGTACTTC	CASSSPLAGRSYEQYF
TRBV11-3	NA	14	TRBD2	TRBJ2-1	TGTGCCAGCAGCCGGGGGGGGTCCTACAATGAGCAGTTCTTC	CASSRGGSYNEQFF
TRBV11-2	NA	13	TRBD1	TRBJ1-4	TGTGCCAGCAGCTACGGGACAGGTGAAAAACTGTTTTTT	CASSYGTGEKLFF
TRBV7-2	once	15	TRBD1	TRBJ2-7	TGTGCCAGCAGCTTATGGGGACAGGGGGTCGACGAGCAGTACTTC	CASSLWGQGVDEQYF
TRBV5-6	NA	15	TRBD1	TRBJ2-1	TGTGCCAGCAGCTCGCGCAGGGGGTTTGGGAATGAGCAGTTCTTC	CASSSRRGFGNEQFF
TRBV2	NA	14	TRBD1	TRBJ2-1	TGTGCCAGCGCCTGGGGACAGGGGGTTGATGAGCAGTTCTTC	CASAWGQGVDEQFF
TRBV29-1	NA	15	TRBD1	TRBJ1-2	TGCAGCGTTGAAGTCCGGGACAGGGTTTTCAATGGCTACACCTTC	CSVEVRDRVFNGYTF
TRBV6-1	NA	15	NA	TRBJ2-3	TGTGCCAGCAGTGCCGGGGACTGGATCACAGATACGCAGTATTTT	CASSAGDWITDTQYF
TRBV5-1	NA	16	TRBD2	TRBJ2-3	TGCGCCAGCAGCCCTCGACTAGCGGGGGGGGTGGATACGCAGTATTTT	CASSPRLAGGVDTQYF
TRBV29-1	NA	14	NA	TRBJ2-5	TGCAGCGTTGGACGGGGACAAATACAAGAGACCCAGTACTTC	CSVGRGQIQETQYF
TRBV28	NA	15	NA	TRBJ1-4	TGTGCCAGCAGACCAGAGAAGGGAGCTAATGAAAAACTGTTTTTT	CASRPEKGANEKLFF
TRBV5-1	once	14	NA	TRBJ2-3	TGCGCCAGCAGCTTCGAACAGAGCACAGATACGCAGTATTTT	CASSFEQSTDTQYF
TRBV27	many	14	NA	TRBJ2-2	TGTGCCAGCAGACCAGGGTTTTCAGCCGGGGAGCTGTTTTTT	CASRPGFSAGELFF
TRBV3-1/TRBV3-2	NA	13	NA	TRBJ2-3	TGTGCCAGCAGCCAAATTCGGACAGATACGCAGTATTTT	CASSQIRTDTQYF
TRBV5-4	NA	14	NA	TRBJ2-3	TGTGCCAGCCGAACAGGAACTAGCACAGATACGCAGTATTTT	CASRTGTSTDTQYF
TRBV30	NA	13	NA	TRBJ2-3	TGTGCCTGGAGTAGAGGGCCAGCAGATACGCAGTATTTT	CAWSRGPADTQYF
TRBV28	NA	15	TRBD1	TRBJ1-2	TGTGCCAGCAGTCCCCCGGGACAGGGGAGGTATGGCTACACCTTC	CASSPPGQGRYGYTF
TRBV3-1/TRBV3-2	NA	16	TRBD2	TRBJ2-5	TGTGCCAGCAGCCAACCTGGGGGCGGGGGGGCCGAGACCCAGTACTTC	CASSQPGGGGAETQYF
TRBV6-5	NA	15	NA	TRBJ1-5	TGTGCCAGCAGTCAGGGGCTGTATAGCAATCAGCCCCAGCATTTT	CASSQGLYSNQPQHF
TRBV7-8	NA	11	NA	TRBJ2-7	TGTGCCAGCAGCTTTGAGTTTAAGCAGTACTTC	CASSFEFKQYF
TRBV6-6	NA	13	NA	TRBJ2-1	TGTGCCAGCAGTTACGCGTCGGGGGACGAGCAGTTCTTC	CASSYASGDEQFF
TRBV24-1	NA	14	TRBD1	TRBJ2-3	TGTGCCACCAGCAGGGACAGGGCGGTGGATACGCAGTATTTT	CATSRDRAVDTQYF
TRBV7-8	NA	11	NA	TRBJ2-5	TGTGCCAGCAGCCTAAGCGGGACCCAGTACTTC	CASSLSGTQYF
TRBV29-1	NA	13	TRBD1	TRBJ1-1	TGCAGCGTCGTGACAGGGGCGAACACTGAAGCTTTCTTT	CSVVTGANTEAFF
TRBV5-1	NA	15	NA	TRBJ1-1	TGCGCCAGCAGCCCCTTGGGAGGGGGGAACACTGAAGCTTTCTTT	CASSPLGGGNTEAFF
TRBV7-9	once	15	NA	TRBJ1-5	TGTGCCAGCAGCTCGCACCGGGAGTTCAATCAGCCCCAGCATTTT	CASSSHREFNQPQHF
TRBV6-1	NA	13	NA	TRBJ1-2	TGTGCCAGCAGTGAGGGACTGGGCGGAGGCTACACCTTC	CASSEGLGGGYTF
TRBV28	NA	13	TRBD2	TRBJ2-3	TGTGCCAGCAGGGTCGGGGGGGCACATACGCAGTATTTT	CASRVGGAHTQYF
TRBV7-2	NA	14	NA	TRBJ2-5	TGTGCCAGCAGCTTTTTCGGGGTGCAAGAGACCCAGTACTTC	CASSFFGVQETQYF
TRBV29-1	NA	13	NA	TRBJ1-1	TGCAGCGTGTCGACAGGACCGAACACTGAAGCTTTCTTT	CSVSTGPNTEAFF
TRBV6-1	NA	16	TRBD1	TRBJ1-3	TGTGCCAGCAGTGCCTGGACAGGTAGCTCTGGAAACACCATATATTTT	CASSAWTGSSGNTIYF
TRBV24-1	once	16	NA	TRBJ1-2	TGTGCCACCAGTGAACCTGGAGGAAGACTAGAAGGGGGCTACACCTTC	CATSEPGGRLEGGYTF
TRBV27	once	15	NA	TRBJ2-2	TGTGCCAGCAGTTTATATCGTACAAGCACCGGGGAGCTGTTTTTT	CASSLYRTSTGELFF
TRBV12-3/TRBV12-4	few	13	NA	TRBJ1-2	TGTGCCAGCAGTTTCGAGGGTAACTATGGCTACACCTTC	CASSFEGNYGYTF
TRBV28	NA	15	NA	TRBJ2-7	TGTGCCAGCAGTCCGCTCCCCCAGGGGCGCTACGAGCAGTACTTC	CASSPLPQGRYEQYF
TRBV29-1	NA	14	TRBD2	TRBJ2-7	TGCAGCGTTTCTCCCCGGGAGGCTAAATACGAGCAGTACTTC	CSVSPREAKYEQYF
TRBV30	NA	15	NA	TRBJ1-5	TGTGCCTGGAGTGCGCGGCAGGGTGGAAATCAGCCCCAGCATTTT	CAWSARQGGNQPQHF